The T cell receptor (beta chain) under discussion was sequenced for a study of CD8+CD57+ T cells in acquired aplastic anemia. At the level of the study: Across the sorted CD4+ and CD8+ cells, DNA amounts averaged about 3.1 ug.

Investigators profiled TCR beta VDJ and CDR3 from genomic DNA template. Using its own MiXCR run on the reads, TCRdb lists one record per CDR3 protein. The data contain some 240,000 distinct CDR3 sequences, 30% to 35% of them seen just once; the ten biggest clones take up 0.95% to 1.3%. General study results and limits: Patients and healthy controls showed no significant CD8+ Simpson's diversity difference.

This clonotype was counted at least ten times. What it binds is not known. Per germline, CDR1 DFQATT and CDR2 SNEGSKA (reference sequence). The CDR3 contains 15 residues. J lost 5 bases, V lost 8 bases, and 14 bases had no gene match. The gene calls are TRBV20-1 and TRBJ2-7, with 11 bases lining up with TRBD2. The sample taken for sequencing was sorted CD4+, CD8+, or CD8+CD57+ T cells (not recorded which) from PBMCs. This sequence originates from a human donor in good health, serving as a control. Written as DNA, the CDR3 is TGCAGTTGCCGACTAGCGGGGAACCCCTTAGACGAGCAGTACTTC. Protein: CSCRLAGNPLDEQYF.